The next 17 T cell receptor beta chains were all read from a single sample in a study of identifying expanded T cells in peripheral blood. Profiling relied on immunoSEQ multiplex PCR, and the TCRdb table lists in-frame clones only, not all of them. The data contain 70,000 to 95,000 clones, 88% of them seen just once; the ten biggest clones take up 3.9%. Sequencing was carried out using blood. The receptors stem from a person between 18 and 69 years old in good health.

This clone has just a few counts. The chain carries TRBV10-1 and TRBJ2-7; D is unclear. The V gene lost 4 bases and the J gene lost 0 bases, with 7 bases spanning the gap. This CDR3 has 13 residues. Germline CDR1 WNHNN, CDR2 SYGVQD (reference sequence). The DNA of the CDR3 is TGCGCCAGCAGTGGAGCATTCTCCTACGAGCAGTACTTC. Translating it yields CASSGAFSYEQYF.

CDR3 sequence reads: CASSLLSSTDTQYF. CDR3 nucleotides: TGTGCCAGCAGCTTATTATCCAGCACAGATACGCAGTATTTT. J is TRBJ2-3 and V is TRBV7-3; D gene unclear. The CDR3 consists of 14 residues. V was trimmed by 2 bases and J by 0 bases, leaving 6 bases between them. The V gene's germline CDR1 is SGHTA and CDR2 FQGTGA.

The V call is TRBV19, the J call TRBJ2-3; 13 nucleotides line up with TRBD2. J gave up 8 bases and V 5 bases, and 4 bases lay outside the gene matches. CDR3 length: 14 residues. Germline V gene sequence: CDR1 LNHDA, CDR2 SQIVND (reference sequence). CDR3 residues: CASSARTSGSTQYF. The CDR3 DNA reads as TGTGCCAGTAGTGCCCGGACTAGCGGGAGTACGCAGTATTTT. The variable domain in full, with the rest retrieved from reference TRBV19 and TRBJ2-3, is DGGITQSPKYLFRKEGQNVTLSCEQNLNHDAMYWYRQDPGQGLRLIYYSQIVNDFQKGDIAEGYSVSREKKESFPLTVTSAQKNPTAFYLCASSARTSGSTQYFGPGTRLTVL.

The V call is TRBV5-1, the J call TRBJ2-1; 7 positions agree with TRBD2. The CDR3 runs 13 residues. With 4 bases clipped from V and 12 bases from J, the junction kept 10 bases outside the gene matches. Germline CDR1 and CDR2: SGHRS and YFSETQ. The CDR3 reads CASSPTGGGWQFF. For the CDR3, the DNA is TGCGCCAGCAGCCCCACTGGGGGGGGATGGCAGTTCTTC.

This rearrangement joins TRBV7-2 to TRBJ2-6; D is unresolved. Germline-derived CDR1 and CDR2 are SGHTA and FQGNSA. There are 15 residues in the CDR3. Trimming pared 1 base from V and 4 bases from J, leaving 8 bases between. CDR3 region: CASSLEGSGANVLTF. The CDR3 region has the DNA TGTGCCAGCAGCTTAGAAGGGTCGGGGGCCAACGTCCTGACTTTC.

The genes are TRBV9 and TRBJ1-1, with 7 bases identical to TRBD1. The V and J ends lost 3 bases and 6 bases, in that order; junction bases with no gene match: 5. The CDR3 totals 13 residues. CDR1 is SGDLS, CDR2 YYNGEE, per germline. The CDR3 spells CASSGQGLSEAFF. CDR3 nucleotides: TGTGCCAGCAGCGGACAGGGTTTATCTGAAGCTTTCTTT.

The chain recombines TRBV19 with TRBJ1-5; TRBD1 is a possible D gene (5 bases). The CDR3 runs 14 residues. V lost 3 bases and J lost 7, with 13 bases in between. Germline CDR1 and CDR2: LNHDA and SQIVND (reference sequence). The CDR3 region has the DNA TGTGCCAGTAGTATTTCTTCAGGGAGACAGCCCCAGCATTTT. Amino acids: CASSISSGRQPQHF.

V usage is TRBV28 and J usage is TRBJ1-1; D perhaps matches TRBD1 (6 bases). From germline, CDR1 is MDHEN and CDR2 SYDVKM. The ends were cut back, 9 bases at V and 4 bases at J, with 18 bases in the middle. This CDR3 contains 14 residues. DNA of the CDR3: TGTGCCAGTCGGGCCTCGGGGGGGCGCACTGAAGCTTTCTTT. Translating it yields CASRASGGRTEAFF.

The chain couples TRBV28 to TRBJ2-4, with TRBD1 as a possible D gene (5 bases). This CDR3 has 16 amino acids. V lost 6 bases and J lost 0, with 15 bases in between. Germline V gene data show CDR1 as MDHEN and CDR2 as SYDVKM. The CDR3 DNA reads TGTGCCAGCAGCCAACCGACAGACTTAGCCAAAAACATTCAGTACTTC. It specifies CASSQPTDLAKNIQYF.

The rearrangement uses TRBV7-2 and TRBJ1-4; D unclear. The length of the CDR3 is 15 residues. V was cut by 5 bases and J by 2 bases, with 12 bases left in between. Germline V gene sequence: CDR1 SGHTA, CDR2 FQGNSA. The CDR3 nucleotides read TGTGCCAGCAGCCTCGGGCGGACGACTAATGAAAAACTGTTTTTT. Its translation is CASSLGRTTNEKLFF.

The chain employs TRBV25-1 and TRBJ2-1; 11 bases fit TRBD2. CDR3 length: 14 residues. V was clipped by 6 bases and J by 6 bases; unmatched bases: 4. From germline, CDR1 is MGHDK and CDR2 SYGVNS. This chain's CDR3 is CASRDSGRGNEQFF. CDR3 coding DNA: TGTGCCAGCAGAGATAGCGGGAGGGGCAATGAGCAGTTCTTC.

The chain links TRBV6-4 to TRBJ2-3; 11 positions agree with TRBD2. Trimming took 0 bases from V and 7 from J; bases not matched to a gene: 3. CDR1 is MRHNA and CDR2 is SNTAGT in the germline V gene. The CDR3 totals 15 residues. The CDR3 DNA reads TGTGCCAGCAGTGACTCGACTAGCGGGGCGAATACGCAGTATTTT. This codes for CASSDSTSGANTQYF.

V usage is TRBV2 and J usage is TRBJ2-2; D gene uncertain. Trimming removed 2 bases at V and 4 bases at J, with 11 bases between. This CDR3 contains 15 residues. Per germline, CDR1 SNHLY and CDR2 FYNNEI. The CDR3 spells CASSERQSPTGELFF. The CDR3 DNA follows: TGTGCCAGCAGTGAAAGGCAATCCCCCACCGGGGAGCTGTTTTTT.

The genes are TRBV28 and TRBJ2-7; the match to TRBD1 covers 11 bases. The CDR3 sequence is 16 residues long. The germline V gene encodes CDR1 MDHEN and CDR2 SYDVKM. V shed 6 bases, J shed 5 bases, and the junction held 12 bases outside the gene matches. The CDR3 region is CASSSPTGTGGHEQYF. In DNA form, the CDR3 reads TGTGCCAGCAGCTCCCCGACCGGGACAGGGGGGCACGAGCAGTACTTC. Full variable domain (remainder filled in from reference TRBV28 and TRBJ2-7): DVKVTQSSRYLVKRTGEKVFLECVQDMDHENMFWYRQDPGLGLRLIYFSYDVKMKEKGDIPEGYSVSREKKERFSLILESASTNQTSMYLCASSSPTGTGGHEQYFGPGTRLTVT.

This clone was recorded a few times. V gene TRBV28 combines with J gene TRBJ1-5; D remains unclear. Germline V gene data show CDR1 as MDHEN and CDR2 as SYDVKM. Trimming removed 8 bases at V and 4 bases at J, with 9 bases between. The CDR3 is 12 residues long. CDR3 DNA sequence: TGTGCCAGCCGCCGTGGGAATCAGCCCCAGCATTTT. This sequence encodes CASRRGNQPQHF.

The CDR3 loop is CASSQGRGVTDTQYF. The CDR3 DNA follows: TGCGCCAGCAGCCAAGGGAGGGGGGTCACAGATACGCAGTATTTT. This chain connects TRBV4-1 to TRBJ2-3; D assignment may be TRBD1 or TRBD2 (6 bases each). The CDR3 has 15 residues. V lost 1 base, J lost 2 bases, and 10 bases lay in between. Germline V gives CDR1 MGHRA, CDR2 YSYEKL.

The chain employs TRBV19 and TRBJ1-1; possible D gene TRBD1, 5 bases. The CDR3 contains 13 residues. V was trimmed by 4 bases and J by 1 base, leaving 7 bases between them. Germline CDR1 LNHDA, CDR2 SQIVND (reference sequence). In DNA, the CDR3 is TGTGCCAGTAGTAATCAGGGGAACACTGAAGCTTTCTTT. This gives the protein CASSNQGNTEAFF.